The 30 T cell receptor beta chains in this list originate from one sample, sequenced in a study of T cells after yellow fever vaccination. From the 5' RACE reads, TCRdb called clonotypes with MiXCR, one entry per CDR3 protein. The data hold 250,000 to 300,000 distinct CDR3 sequences, with around 5.3% observed a single time. The sequenced sample was CD4+ T cells sorted from PBMCs, obtained on the day of the yellow fever booster vaccination. These receptors were obtained from a man aged 18-30 years who received the YFV17D yellow fever vaccine.

This clonotype was observed many times. V usage is TRBV2 and J usage is TRBJ2-3, with D unresolved. Trimming stripped 2 bases from V and 5 bases from J, with 5 bases between. This CDR3 is built from 12 residues. Germline CDR1 SNHLY, CDR2 FYNNEI. In DNA form, the CDR3 reads TGTGCCAGCAGTGAACTGGAAGATACGCAGTATTTT. Translation gives CASSELEDTQYF. The entire variable domain, with the rest obtained from reference TRBV2 and TRBJ2-3, is as follows: EPEVTQTPSHQVTQMGQEVILRCVPISNHLYFYWYRQILGQKVEFLVSFYNNEISEKSEIFDDQFSVERPDGSNFTLKIRSTKLEDSAMYFCASSELEDTQYFGPGTRLTVL.

This sequence joins TRBV12-3 or TRBV12-4 and TRBJ2-7; weak D call: TRBD1 (5 bases). The CDR3 has 14 residues. The ends were cut back, 6 bases at V and 3 bases at J, with 15 bases in the middle. CDR3 DNA: TGTGCCAGCAGCCCATTGGGGCTGGGCTACGAGCAGTACTTC. Encoded protein: CASSPLGLGYEQYF.

This clonotype was found many times. For the CDR3, the DNA is TGCGCCAGCAGCCCCGGGGAGGGTGGGTCCTACGAGCAGTACGTC. Translated: CASSPGEGGSYEQYV. The chain employs TRBV4-3 and TRBJ2-7, with 7 bases fitting TRBD2. CDR1 is LGHNA and CDR2 is YSLEER in the germline V gene. The J segment lost 1 base and the V segment lost 4 bases, leaving 7 bases of the junction unmatched. The CDR3 runs 15 residues.

Ten or more counts support this clonotype. The rearrangement joins TRBV5-1 to TRBJ1-4; D not certain. Germline values: CDR1 SGHRS, CDR2 YFSETQ. This CDR3 has 17 amino acids. V lost 0 bases to trimming and J lost 0 bases, with 12 bases between them. This chain's CDR3 is CASSLAVSDTTNEKLFF. The DNA for the CDR3 is TGCGCCAGCAGCTTGGCCGTTTCAGATACAACTAATGAAAAACTGTTTTTT.

The chain has TRBV6-5 and TRBJ1-1; maybe TRBD1 (5 bases). Germline loops: CDR1 MNHEY, CDR2 SVGAGI. The CDR3 loop spans 13 amino acids. V dropped 4 bases and J dropped 6 bases, with 12 bases sitting between them. The DNA of the CDR3 is TGTGCCAGCAGTTTCCAGGGACGTGCTGAAGCTTTCTTT. Translating gives CASSFQGRAEAFF.

This clonotype was picked up many times. The rearrangement joins TRBV12-3 or TRBV12-4 to TRBJ1-2, with D perhaps matching TRBD1 (5 bases). The CDR3 covers 14 residues. Between the trimmed V and J ends, which lost 1 base and 3 bases, there was a span of 9 bases. DNA of the CDR3: TGTGCCAGCAGTTTAGGGGACCTCCACTATGGCTACACCTTC. Translation gives CASSLGDLHYGYTF.

The genes are TRBV12-3 or TRBV12-4 and TRBJ2-2; 9 nucleotides line up with TRBD2. CDR3 size: 13 residues. V trimming: 7 bases; J trimming: 5 bases; junction bases outside the gene matches: 2. The DNA for the CDR3 is TGTGCCAGCAAGCTAGCGGGAACCGGGGAGCTGTTTTTT. It specifies CASKLAGTGELFF.

This clonotype was counted only a few times. V usage is TRBV20-1 and J usage is TRBJ1-1, with D maybe TRBD1 (5 bases). The V end was cut by 7 bases, the J end by 6 bases, with 12 bases between. CDR1 is DFQATT and CDR2 is SNEGSKA in the germline V gene (reference sequence). The CDR3 runs 11 residues. The CDR3 region has the DNA TGCAGTGGACGGCGGGGGTCTGAAGCTTTCTTT. Translation: CSGRRGSEAFF.

This clonotype has more than one count but fewer than ten. The gene calls are TRBV4-2 and TRBJ2-3, with 7 bases fitting TRBD2. Per germline, CDR1 LGHNA and CDR2 YNFKEQ. The CDR3 loop spans 17 amino acids. After removal of 4 bases from V and 5 bases from J, the junction contained 15 bases not matched to a gene. CDR3 in amino acids: CASSLPGGGGPGDTQYF. The CDR3 DNA sequence: TGTGCCAGCAGCCTCCCCGGTGGCGGGGGACCTGGAGATACGCAGTATTTT.

This clonotype is labeled as medium-sized. The CDR3 DNA follows: TGCAGCGTTAGGGACAGCGGAGGTGAAAAACTGTTTTTT. Its translation is CSVRDSGGEKLFF. The rearrangement links TRBV29-1 to TRBJ1-4; 7 positions match TRBD1. The V and J ends lost 5 bases and 7 bases, in that order; junction bases with no gene match: 7. The CDR3 has 13 amino acids. Germline loops: CDR1 SQVTM, CDR2 ANQGSEA.

This clonotype was detected only a few times. The chain links TRBV11-2 to TRBJ2-3; D may be TRBD1 (5 bases). CDR1 is SGHAT, CDR2 FQNNGV, per germline. This CDR3 contains 14 residues. V was clipped by 7 bases and J by 0 bases, with 11 bases between them. This chain's CDR3 is CASKAGLSTDTQYF. DNA for the CDR3: TGTGCCAGCAAGGCAGGGCTTAGCACAGATACGCAGTATTTT.

This clonotype was counted a few times. The chain combines TRBV15 with TRBJ1-1; TRBD1 matches 8 bases. CDR1 and CDR2 from the germline V gene are LNHNV and YYDKDF (reference sequence). With V trimmed by 5 bases and J by 4 bases, 3 bases remained unmatched. This CDR3 spans 13 amino acids. The CDR3 protein is CATSQTGGTEAFF. The CDR3 DNA is TGTGCCACCAGCCAAACAGGGGGCACTGAAGCTTTCTTT.

This clonotype showed up just a few times. The chain recombines TRBV5-4 with TRBJ2-2; TRBD1 matches 7 bases. Germline CDR1 SGHNT, CDR2 YYREEE (reference sequence). This CDR3 region has 15 residues. V shed 3 bases, J shed 6 bases, and the junction held 8 bases outside the gene matches. CDR3 loop: CASSSRTGGPGELFF. The CDR3 DNA reads TGTGCCAGCAGCTCTCGGACAGGAGGACCCGGGGAGCTGTTTTTT.

This clonotype was picked up many times. J is TRBJ2-2 and V is TRBV5-1; tentative D call: TRBD2 (5 bases). V lost 5 bases, J lost 6 bases, and 14 bases lay in between. CDR3 size: 14 residues. CDR1 and CDR2 from the germline V gene are SGHRS and YFSETQ. In DNA form, the CDR3 reads TGCGCCAGCAGTACGGGGAAGTTGTCCGGGGAGCTGTTTTTT. Amino acid sequence: CASSTGKLSGELFF.

V usage is TRBV28 and J usage is TRBJ1-1; TRBD1 might be the D (6 bases). The CDR3 contains 13 residues. The V gene's germline CDR1 is MDHEN and CDR2 SYDVKM. Between the trimmed V and J ends, which lost 8 bases and 0 bases, there was a span of 10 bases. In nucleotides, the CDR3 is TGTGCCAGCGGGGGCCACATGAACACTGAAGCTTTCTTT. Protein sequence: CASGGHMNTEAFF.

The V and J genes are TRBV5-4 and TRBJ1-2; D may be TRBD1 (5 bases). Germline V gene data show CDR1 as SGHNT and CDR2 as YYREEE (reference sequence). The CDR3 sequence is 13 residues long. Trimming left V 2 bases short and J 7 bases short, with 12 bases between. CDR3 sequence: CASSLWDASGYTF. CDR3 nucleotide sequence: TGTGCCAGCAGCTTATGGGACGCGAGTGGCTACACCTTC.

This clonotype appeared many times. The chain links TRBV29-1 to TRBJ2-7, with D possibly being TRBD1 or TRBD2 (5 bases each). The germline V and J ends were trimmed by 7 bases and 4 bases, with 14 bases remaining between them. The length of the CDR3 is 12 residues. CDR1 and CDR2 from the germline V gene are SQVTM and ANQGSEA. As DNA, the CDR3 is TGCAGCGCCGAGGGGCAGGGATACGAGCAGTACTTC. Translation: CSAEGQGYEQYF.

This clonotype was seen repeatedly, ten times or more. The chain uses TRBV5-4 and TRBJ2-7; 11 positions match TRBD1. CDR1 is SGHNT, CDR2 YYREEE, per germline (reference sequence). The length of the CDR3 is 16 residues. The V and J ends lost 4 bases and 1 base, in that order; junction bases with no gene match: 7. The CDR3 region has the DNA TGTGCCAGCAGCGCAAGGACAGGGGGCCTTTCCTACGAGCAGTACGTC. Translated: CASSARTGGLSYEQYV.

This clonotype was seen many times. At one end, the junction sequence differs from germline, possibly due to a read error. The chain joins TRBV4-3 to TRBJ2-7; D is tentatively TRBD1 or TRBD2 (5 bases each). Germline CDR1 LGHNA, CDR2 YSLEER. This CDR3 region has 12 residues. The CDR3: CASSQDLGPSTF. Written as DNA, the CDR3 is TGCGCCAGCAGCCAAGATCTGGGACCTTCGACATTC.

The chain carries TRBV6-6 and TRBJ2-7; 7 bases are a match to TRBD2. The CDR3 contains 15 residues. CDR1 MNHNY and CDR2 SVGAGI come from the germline V gene (reference sequence). J lost 4 bases, V lost 7 bases, and 13 bases had no gene match. CDR3: CASKRNGGRFYEQYV. DNA of the CDR3: TGTGCCAGCAAAAGGAACGGGGGGAGGTTTTACGAGCAGTACGTC.

This clonotype was detected ten times or more. The rearrangement joins TRBV3-1 to TRBJ2-3; D not certain. Germline V lookup: CDR1 LGHDT, CDR2 YNNKEL (reference sequence). The CDR3 has 14 residues. Trimming shortened V by 4 bases and J by 4 bases, and 12 bases separated the two germline ends. CDR3 DNA sequence: TGTGCCAGCAGCCCCCGAACTCCCGCAGATACGCAGTATTTT. Residues: CASSPRTPADTQYF.

This clonotype was observed a few times. The genes are TRBV7-6 and TRBJ2-5; no clear D gene. V lost 3 bases, J lost 2 bases, and 13 bases lay in between. The CDR3 extends over 15 amino acids. CDR1 is SGHVS, CDR2 FNYEAQ, per germline. CDR3 DNA: TGTGCCAGCAGCTTTCCGGACCCTTTTCAAGAGACCCAGTACTTC. Its protein product is CASSFPDPFQETQYF.

The chain combines TRBV7-2 with TRBJ2-3; 7 bases fit TRBD2. The CDR3 runs to 17 residues. Germline V gene sequence: CDR1 SGHTA, CDR2 FQGNSA. Trimming at V came to 4 bases and at J to 1 base, leaving 11 bases not matched to a gene. The CDR3 DNA sequence: TGTGCCAGCAGCTACCTAGGACGGGGGGAGGGCACAGATACGCAGTATTTT. Translated, it gives CASSYLGRGEGTDTQYF. Supplemented by reference TRBV7-2 and TRBJ2-3, the full variable domain reads GAGVSQSPSNKVTEKGKDVELRCDPISGHTALYWYRQSLGQGLEFLIYFQGNSAPDKSGLPSDRFSAERTGGSVSTLTIQRTQQEDSAVYLCASSYLGRGEGTDTQYFGPGTRLTVL.

In this sample, this clonotype turned up a few times. The V gene is TRBV5-6, the J gene TRBJ1-4; 11 positions match TRBD1. The CDR3 consists of 17 residues. V shed 4 bases and J 0 bases; nucleotides not matched to a gene: 5. Germline V CDR1 and CDR2: SGHDT, YYEEEE. CDR3 sequence reads: CASSPPGQGATNEKLFF. The CDR3 coding sequence is TGTGCCAGCAGCCCACCGGGACAGGGGGCAACTAATGAAAAACTGTTTTTT.

There are a few counts of this clonotype. The CDR3 protein is CASSYSGSATEAFF. The CDR3 DNA follows: TGTGCCAGCAGTTACTCTGGGTCGGCTACTGAAGCTTTCTTT. This rearrangement joins TRBV6-6 to TRBJ1-1; no clear D gene. Trimming left V 0 bases short and J 5 bases short, with 10 bases between. CDR1 MNHNY and CDR2 SVGAGI come from the germline V gene (reference sequence). This CDR3 is built from 14 residues.

A few counts support this clonotype. The rearrangement joins TRBV7-8 to TRBJ2-4; D remains unclear. V dropped 2 bases and J dropped 8 bases, with 10 bases sitting between them. The CDR3 runs 13 residues. Per germline, CDR1 SGHVS and CDR2 FQNEAQ. The CDR3 loop is CASSLTVIDIQYF. DNA for the CDR3: TGTGCCAGCAGCTTAACAGTAATAGACATTCAGTACTTC.

The table lists this clonotype with a few counts. The V and J genes are TRBV7-2 and TRBJ1-1; TRBD1 matches at 7 bases. The CDR3 is 13 residues long. The trim removed 5 bases at V and 4 bases at J, leaving 4 bases unmatched. CDR1 and CDR2 (germline): SGHTA, FQGNSA. The CDR3 spells CASSKQGSTEAFF. DNA of the CDR3: TGTGCCAGCAGCAAACAGGGGAGCACTGAAGCTTTCTTT.

This clonotype occurred a few times. The chain joins TRBV2 to TRBJ1-1, with D possibly TRBD1 on 5 matching bases. Germline values: CDR1 SNHLY, CDR2 FYNNEI. This CDR3 region has 15 residues. The V gene lost 6 bases and the J gene lost 1 base, with 15 bases spanning the gap. The CDR3 is CASSDQGRGNTEAFF. CDR3 bases: TGTGCCAGCAGCGATCAGGGCCGGGGGAACACTGAAGCTTTCTTT.

This chain links TRBV7-9 with TRBJ1-2; D might be TRBD1 (6 bases). The CDR3 is 14 residues long. Trimming removed 5 bases from V and 6 bases from J, with 16 bases in between. Per germline, CDR1 SEHNR and CDR2 FQNEAQ (reference sequence). CDR3 residues: CASSLGGPGDGYTF. The CDR3 nucleotides read TGTGCCAGCAGCCTAGGGGGACCAGGAGATGGCTACACCTTC. Using reference TRBV7-9 and TRBJ1-2 for the parts outside the CDR3, the full variable domain is DTGVSQNPRHKITKRGQNVTFRCDPISEHNRLYWYRQTLGQGPEFLTYFQNEAQLEKSRLLSDRFSAERPKGSFSTLEIQRTEQGDSAMYLCASSLGGPGDGYTFGSGTRLTVV.

The genes are TRBV7-2 and TRBJ1-4; 7 bases are a match to TRBD1. Germline V lookup: CDR1 SGHTA, CDR2 FQGNSA. The CDR3 totals 14 residues. After removal of 4 bases from V and 5 bases from J, the junction contained 4 bases not matched to a gene. As DNA, the CDR3 is TGTGCCAGCAGCTCGACAGGGTACAATGAAAAACTGTTTTTT. Translated, it gives CASSSTGYNEKLFF.